The clone carrying this T cell receptor beta chain has a handful of counts. As processed by the authors: From reference gene primer amplification, estimates of nucleated cell counts were derived. Using immunoSEQ multiplex PCR, the repertoire was profiled, and TCRdb retains in-frame clones only, with some absent. V, J and clone size are those of that table, while D and trimming were read from the DNA. In the table there are under 35,000 clones, roughly 85% of which are singletons. The sample comes from a study of blood T cell repertoires in COVID-19. In the study overall: The United States, Italy and Spain were the sources of the acute and convalescent COVID-19 samples. Sources were T cells, B-cell-depleted T cells, or PBMCs; the material itself was cDNA or gDNA.

V was pared by 4 bases and J by 5 bases, with 4 bases of the junction left unmatched. Per the germline V gene, CDR1 is SGHTA and CDR2 is FQGTGA. CDR3 size: 15 residues. The sequence was collected from a woman in her fifties or sixties with active COVID-19. Sequenced: peripheral blood. V gene TRBV7-3 combines with J gene TRBJ2-2, with 10 bases matching TRBD2. The CDR3 bases are TGTGCCAGCAGCTCCTTAGCGGGGGGTACCGGGGAGCTGTTTTTT. Translated: CASSSLAGGTGELFF.